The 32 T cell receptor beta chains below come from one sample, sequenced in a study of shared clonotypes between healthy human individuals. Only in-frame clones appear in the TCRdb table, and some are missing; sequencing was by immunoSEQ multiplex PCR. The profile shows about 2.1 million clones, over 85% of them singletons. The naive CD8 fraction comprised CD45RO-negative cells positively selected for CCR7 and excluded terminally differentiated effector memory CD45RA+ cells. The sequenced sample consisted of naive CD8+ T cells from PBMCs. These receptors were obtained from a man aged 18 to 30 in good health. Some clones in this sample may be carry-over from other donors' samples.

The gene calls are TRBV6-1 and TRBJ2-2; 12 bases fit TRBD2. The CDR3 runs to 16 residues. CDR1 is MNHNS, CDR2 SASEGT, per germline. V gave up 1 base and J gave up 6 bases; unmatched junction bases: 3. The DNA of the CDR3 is TGTGCCAGCAGTGAAGGCCCTAGCGGGAGGGCCGGGGAGCTGTTTTTT. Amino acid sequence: CASSEGPSGRAGELFF.

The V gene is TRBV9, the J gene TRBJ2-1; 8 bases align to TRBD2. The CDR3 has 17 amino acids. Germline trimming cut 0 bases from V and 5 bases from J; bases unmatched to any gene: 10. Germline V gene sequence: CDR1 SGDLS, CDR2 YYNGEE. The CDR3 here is CASSVGAGPGGNNEQFF. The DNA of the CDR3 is TGTGCCAGCAGCGTAGGGGCCGGGCCGGGAGGGAACAATGAGCAGTTCTTC.

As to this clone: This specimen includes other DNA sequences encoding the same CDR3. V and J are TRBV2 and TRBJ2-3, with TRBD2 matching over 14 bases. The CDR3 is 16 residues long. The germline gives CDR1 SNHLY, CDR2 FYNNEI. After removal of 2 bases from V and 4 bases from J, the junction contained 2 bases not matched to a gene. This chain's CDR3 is CASSELGLAGADTQYF. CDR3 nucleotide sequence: TGTGCCAGCAGTGAACTGGGACTAGCGGGAGCAGATACGCAGTATTTT.

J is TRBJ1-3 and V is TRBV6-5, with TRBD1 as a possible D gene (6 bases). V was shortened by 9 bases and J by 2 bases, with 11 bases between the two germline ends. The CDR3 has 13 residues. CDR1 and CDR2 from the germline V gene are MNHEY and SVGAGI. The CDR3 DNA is TGTGCCAGTGGACCAGGGGCTGGAAACACCATATATTTT. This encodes CASGPGAGNTIYF.

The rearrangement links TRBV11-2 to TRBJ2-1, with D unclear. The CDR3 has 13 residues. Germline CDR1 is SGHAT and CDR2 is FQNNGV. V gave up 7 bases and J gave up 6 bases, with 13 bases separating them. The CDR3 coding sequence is TGTGCCAGCACTCGAGACTTCGGCAATGAGCAGTTCTTC. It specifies CASTRDFGNEQFF.

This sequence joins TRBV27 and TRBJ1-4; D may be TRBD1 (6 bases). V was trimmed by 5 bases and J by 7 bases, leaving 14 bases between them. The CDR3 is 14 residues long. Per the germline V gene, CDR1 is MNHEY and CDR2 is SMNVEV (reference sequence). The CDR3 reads CASSPTGGAEKLFF. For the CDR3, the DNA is TGTGCCAGCAGTCCGACCGGGGGGGCTGAAAAACTGTTTTTT.

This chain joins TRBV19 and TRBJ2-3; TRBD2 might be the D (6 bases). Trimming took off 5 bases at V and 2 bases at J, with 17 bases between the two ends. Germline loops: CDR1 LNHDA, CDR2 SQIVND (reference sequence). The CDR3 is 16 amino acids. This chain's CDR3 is CASSFRESPSTDTQYF. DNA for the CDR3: TGTGCCAGTAGTTTCCGGGAGAGTCCTTCCACAGATACGCAGTATTTT.

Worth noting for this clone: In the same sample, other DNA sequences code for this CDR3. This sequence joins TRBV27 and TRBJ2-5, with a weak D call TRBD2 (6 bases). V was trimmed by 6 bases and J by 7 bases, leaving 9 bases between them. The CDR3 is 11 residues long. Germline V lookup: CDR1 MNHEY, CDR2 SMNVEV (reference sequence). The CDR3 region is CASSPGGTQYF. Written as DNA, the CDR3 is TGTGCCAGCAGCCCCGGGGGGACCCAGTACTTC.

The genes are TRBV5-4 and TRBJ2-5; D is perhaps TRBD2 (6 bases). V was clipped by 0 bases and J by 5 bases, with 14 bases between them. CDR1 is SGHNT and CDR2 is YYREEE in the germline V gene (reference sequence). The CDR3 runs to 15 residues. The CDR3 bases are TGTGCCAGCAGCTTGGTGGCGGGATTGGAGGAGACCCAGTACTTC. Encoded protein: CASSLVAGLEETQYF.

This chain's CDR3 is CASRPEGRTINEQFF. CDR3 sequence (DNA): TGTGCCAGCAGACCCGAGGGTCGAACGATTAATGAGCAGTTCTTC. The chain recombines TRBV5-4 with TRBJ2-1; a weak D match, TRBD2 (5 bases). CDR3 size: 15 residues. Germline V CDR1 and CDR2: SGHNT, YYREEE (reference sequence). V was trimmed by 5 bases and J by 7 bases, leaving 19 bases between them.

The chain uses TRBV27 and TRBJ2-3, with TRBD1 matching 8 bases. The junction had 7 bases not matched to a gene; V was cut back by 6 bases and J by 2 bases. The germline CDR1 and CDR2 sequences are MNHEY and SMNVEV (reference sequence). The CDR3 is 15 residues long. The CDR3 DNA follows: TGTGCCAGCAGGCCTGAGACAGGGGTCACAGATACGCAGTATTTT. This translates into CASRPETGVTDTQYF.

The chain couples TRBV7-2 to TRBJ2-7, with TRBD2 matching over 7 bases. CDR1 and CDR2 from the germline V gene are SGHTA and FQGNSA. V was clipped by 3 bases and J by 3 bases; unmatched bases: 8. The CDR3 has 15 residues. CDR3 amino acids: CASSFSGFGRYEQYF. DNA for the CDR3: TGTGCCAGCAGCTTTAGCGGGTTTGGCCGCTACGAGCAGTACTTC.

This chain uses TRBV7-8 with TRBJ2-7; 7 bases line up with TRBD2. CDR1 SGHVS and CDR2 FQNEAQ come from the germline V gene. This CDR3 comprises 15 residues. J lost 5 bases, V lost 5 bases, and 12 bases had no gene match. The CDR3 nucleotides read TGTGCCAGCAGCGAACCTCTTGGGAGGGCAGACGAGCAGTACTTC. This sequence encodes CASSEPLGRADEQYF.

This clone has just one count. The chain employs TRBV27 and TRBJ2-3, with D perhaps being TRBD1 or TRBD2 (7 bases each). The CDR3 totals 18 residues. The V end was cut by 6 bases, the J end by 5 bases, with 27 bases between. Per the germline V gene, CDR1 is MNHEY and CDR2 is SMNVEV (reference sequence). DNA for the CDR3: TGTGCCAGCAGACTCGAGTATGGGAGGGGGCCGGTGGGAGATACGCAGTATTTT. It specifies CASRLEYGRGPVGDTQYF.

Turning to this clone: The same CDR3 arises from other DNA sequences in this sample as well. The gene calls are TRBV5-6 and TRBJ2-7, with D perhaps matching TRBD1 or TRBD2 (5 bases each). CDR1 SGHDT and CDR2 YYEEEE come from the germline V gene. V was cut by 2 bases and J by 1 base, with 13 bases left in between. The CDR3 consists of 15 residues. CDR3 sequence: CASSFGTAVSYEQYF. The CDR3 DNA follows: TGTGCCAGCAGCTTTGGGACGGCCGTTTCCTACGAGCAGTACTTC.

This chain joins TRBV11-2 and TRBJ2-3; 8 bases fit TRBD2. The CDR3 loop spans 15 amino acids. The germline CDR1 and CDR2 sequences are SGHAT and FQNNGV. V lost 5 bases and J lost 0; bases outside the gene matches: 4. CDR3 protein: CASSRQRGSTDTQYF. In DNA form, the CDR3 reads TGTGCCAGCAGCCGACAGCGGGGGAGCACAGATACGCAGTATTTT. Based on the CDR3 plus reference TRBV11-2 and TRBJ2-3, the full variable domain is EAGVAQSPRYKIIEKRQSVAFWCNPISGHATLYWYQQILGQGPKLLIQFQNNGVVDDSQLPKDRFSAERLKGVDSTLKIQPAKLEDSAVYLCASSRQRGSTDTQYFGPGTRLTVL.

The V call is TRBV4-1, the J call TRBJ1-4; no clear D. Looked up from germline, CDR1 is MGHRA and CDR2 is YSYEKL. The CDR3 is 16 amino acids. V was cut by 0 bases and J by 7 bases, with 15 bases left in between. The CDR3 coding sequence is TGCGCCAGCAGCCAAGATTCCGAACGGGTGTTTGAAAAACTGTTTTTT. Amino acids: CASSQDSERVFEKLFF.

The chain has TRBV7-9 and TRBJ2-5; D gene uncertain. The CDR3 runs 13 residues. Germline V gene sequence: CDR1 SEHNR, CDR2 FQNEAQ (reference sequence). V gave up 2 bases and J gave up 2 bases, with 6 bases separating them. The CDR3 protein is CASSLLQQETQYF. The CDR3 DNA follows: TGTGCCAGCAGCTTACTTCAGCAAGAGACCCAGTACTTC.

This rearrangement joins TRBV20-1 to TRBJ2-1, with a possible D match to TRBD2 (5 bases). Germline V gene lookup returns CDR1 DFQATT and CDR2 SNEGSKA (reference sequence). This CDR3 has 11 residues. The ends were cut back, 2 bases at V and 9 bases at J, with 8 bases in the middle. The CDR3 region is CSARIAIEQFF. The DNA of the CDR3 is TGCAGTGCTAGAATAGCGATTGAGCAGTTCTTC.

The CDR3 spells CASSARGGGQPQHF. The CDR3 DNA sequence: TGTGCCAGCTCCGCGAGGGGGGGCGGTCAGCCCCAGCATTTT. The chain recombines TRBV19 with TRBJ1-5; perhaps TRBD1 as D (6 bases). V dropped 9 bases and J dropped 6 bases, with 18 bases sitting between them. The CDR3 contains 14 residues. CDR1 and CDR2 from the germline V gene are LNHDA and SQIVND (reference sequence).

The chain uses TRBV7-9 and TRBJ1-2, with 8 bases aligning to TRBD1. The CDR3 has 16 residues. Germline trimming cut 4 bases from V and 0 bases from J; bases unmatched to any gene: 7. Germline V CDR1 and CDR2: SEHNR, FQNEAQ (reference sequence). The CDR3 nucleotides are TGTGCCAGCAGCTCGGACAGGGATTTAGCTAACTATGGCTACACCTTC. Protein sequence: CASSSDRDLANYGYTF.

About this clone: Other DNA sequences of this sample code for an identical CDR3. The CDR3 DNA follows: TGTGCCAGCAGTTACACACAGGGCGCCTACGAGCAGTACTTC. Protein: CASSYTQGAYEQYF. The rearrangement links TRBV6-5 to TRBJ2-7, with D perhaps matching TRBD1 (6 bases). V lost 2 bases, J lost 2 bases, and 10 bases lay in between. Germline CDR1 is MNHEY and CDR2 is SVGAGI. The CDR3 has 14 residues.

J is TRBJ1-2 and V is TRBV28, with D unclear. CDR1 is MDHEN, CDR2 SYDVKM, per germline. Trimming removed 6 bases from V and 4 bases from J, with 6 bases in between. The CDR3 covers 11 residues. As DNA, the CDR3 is TGTGCCAGCAGATTAGCCTATGGCTACACCTTC. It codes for CASRLAYGYTF.

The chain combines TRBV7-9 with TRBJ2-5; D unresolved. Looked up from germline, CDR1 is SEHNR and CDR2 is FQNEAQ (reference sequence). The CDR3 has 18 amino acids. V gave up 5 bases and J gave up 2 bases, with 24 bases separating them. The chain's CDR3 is CASSISAAPLKFQETQYF. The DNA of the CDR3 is TGTGCCAGCAGCATCTCTGCGGCCCCGCTAAAATTTCAAGAGACCCAGTACTTC.

The DNA of the CDR3 is TGTGCCAGCAGCCAAGTGGAAGGGGCCGGGGAGCTGTTTTTT. Translating gives CASSQVEGAGELFF. J is TRBJ2-2 and V is TRBV4-2; the D gene is possibly TRBD1 (5 bases). There are 14 residues in the CDR3. Germline V gene sequence: CDR1 LGHNA, CDR2 YNFKEQ. Trimming shortened V by 1 base and J by 6 bases, and 9 bases separated the two germline ends.

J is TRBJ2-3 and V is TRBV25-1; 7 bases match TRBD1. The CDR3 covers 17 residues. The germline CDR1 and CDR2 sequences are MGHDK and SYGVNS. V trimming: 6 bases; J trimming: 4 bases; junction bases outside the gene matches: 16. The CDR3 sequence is CASRPGQPTVVADTQYF. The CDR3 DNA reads TGTGCCAGCAGGCCGGGACAGCCCACGGTGGTCGCAGATACGCAGTATTTT. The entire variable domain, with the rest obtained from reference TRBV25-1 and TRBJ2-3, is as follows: EADIYQTPRYLVIGTGKKITLECSQTMGHDKMYWYQQDPGMELHLIHYSYGVNSTEKGDLSSESTVSRIRTEHFPLTLESARPSHTSQYLCASRPGQPTVVADTQYFGPGTRLTVL.

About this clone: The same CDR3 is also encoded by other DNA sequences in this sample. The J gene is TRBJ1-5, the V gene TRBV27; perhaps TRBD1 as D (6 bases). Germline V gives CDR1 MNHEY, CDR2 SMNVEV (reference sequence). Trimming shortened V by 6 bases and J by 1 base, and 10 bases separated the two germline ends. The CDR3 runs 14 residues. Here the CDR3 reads CASSLQGSNQPQHF. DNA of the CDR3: TGTGCCAGCAGCCTTCAGGGGAGCAATCAGCCCCAGCATTTT.

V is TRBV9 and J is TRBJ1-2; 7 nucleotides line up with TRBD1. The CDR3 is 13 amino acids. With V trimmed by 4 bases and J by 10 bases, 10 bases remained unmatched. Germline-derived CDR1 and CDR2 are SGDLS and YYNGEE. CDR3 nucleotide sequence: TGTGCCAGCAGCCCCGGGGGGACAGCCTTCTACACCTTC. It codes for CASSPGGTAFYTF.

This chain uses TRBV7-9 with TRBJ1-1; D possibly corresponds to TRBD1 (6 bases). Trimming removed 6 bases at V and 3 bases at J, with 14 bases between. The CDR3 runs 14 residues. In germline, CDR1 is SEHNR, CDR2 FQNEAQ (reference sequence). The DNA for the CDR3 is TGTGCCAGCAGGAAAAAGGCAGGGGACACTGAAGCTTTCTTT. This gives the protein CASRKKAGDTEAFF.

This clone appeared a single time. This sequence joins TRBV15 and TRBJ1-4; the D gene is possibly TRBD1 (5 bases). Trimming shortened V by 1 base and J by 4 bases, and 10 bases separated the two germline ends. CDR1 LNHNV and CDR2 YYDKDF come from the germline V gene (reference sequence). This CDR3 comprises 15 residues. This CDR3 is CATSRVGHLNEKLFF. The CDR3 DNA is TGTGCCACCAGCAGAGTAGGACACCTTAATGAAAAACTGTTTTTT.

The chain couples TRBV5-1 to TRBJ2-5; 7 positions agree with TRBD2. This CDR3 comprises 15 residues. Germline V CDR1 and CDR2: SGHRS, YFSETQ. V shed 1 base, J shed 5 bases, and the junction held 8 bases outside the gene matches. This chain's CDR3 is CASSLTILAMETQYF. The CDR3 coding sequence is TGCGCCAGCAGCTTGACTATACTAGCGATGGAGACCCAGTACTTC.

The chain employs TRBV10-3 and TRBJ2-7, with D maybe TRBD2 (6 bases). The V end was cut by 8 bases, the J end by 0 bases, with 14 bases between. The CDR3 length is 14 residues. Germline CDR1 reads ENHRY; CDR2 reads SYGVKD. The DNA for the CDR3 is TGTGCCATCGGTGGGGACGGGAGCTCCTACGAGCAGTACTTC. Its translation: CAIGGDGSSYEQYF.